This T cell receptor beta chain was recorded in a study of T cell responses to AZD1222 COVID-19 vaccine (dated by TCRdb to the early 2020s). For context, the study as a whole: AZD1222 recipients whose second dose came at about 4 weeks and those whose second dose came at about 12 weeks were combined into one group, since spike-specific TCR depth and breadth did not differ between the two schedules. Trial participants were enrolled by age into subgroups of 18-55, 56-69 and 70-plus years, and around 140, 26 and 57 TCR-sequenced participants, respectively, were included in these subgroups. A total of about 240 trial participants underwent TCR sequencing, of whom 207 received two doses of AZD1222 and about 26 received two doses of the MenACWY control vaccine. Summary of the overall study and its limitations: Because no day 14 peak-response samples were available, the repertoires could be characterized only after the peak T cell response. Participants were mostly white British, with more females than males. The authors suggested clonal diversity may have been underestimated. The whole spike protein was spanned by vaccine-associated CD4 TCRs, and dominant responses were seen in regions 160-218 and 743-854. Spike-specific TCR breadth and depth rose significantly after two AZD1222 doses compared with day 0 and with MenACWY recipients. Reportedly, almost half of the unique spike-specific TCRs recognized epitopes lying outside the regions that are mutated in the B.1.351 and B.1.1.7 variants. Conclusions about previously exposed vaccinees were limited because only six AZD1222 recipients were SARS-CoV-2 seropositive at baseline. In the small 56-69-year group, the increase in depth fell short of significance, most likely because of low power.

The CDR3 regions of human TCRbeta chains were analyzed by immunosequencing. The published analysis was carried out like this. TCRs in the repertoires were matched against a reference library of SARS-CoV-2-specific TCRs that had been generated with the MIRA antigen-specificity platform. Breadth was defined as the fraction of unique TCRs that were SARS-CoV-2-associated, and depth was defined as the fraction of total T cells that were SARS-CoV-2-associated. Each spike-specific TCR was assigned to its reactive spike region and to a CD4 or CD8 class using the MIRA data. Log10-transformed breadth and depth values were compared by one-way ANOVA with Sidak's multiple comparisons tests. Here the immuneACCESS table is served through TCRdb, limited to in-frame sequences with V and J called. Missing clones are a known gap in these copies; in checked studies unresolved V genes cover under half, and the rest lacks a known reason. V and J calls and clone size come straight from that table; D and trimming were deduced from the DNA. This sample is represented by 200,000 or so clones; roughly 93% of them were singletons. The top ten clonotypes cover 0.95% to 1% of the sample.

Reading the label with the study, this specimen's time point is: baseline before first vaccination. Vaccinee samples came from UK trials COV001 and COV002, including a single-blind randomized controlled phase 2/3 trial of AZD1222 (ChAdOx1 nCoV-19) in healthy adults. For TCRbeta chain sequencing, PBMC samples were collected from trial participants at day 0 and at day 28 after the second dose. To note about this clone: The antigen it recognizes is unknown. Per-nucleotide qualities are absent, and no much larger clonotype sits a single base away.

The CDR3 measures 13 amino acids from cysteine to phenylalanine. The DNA shown is the 39-base CDR3, in frame from base 1. The germline V gene gives CDR1 as MNHEY and CDR2 as SVGAGI. The germline V and J ends show losses of 8 bases and 7 bases respectively, and no gene match explains 7 bases of the junction. This chain is built from TRBV6-5 and TRBJ2-1; 8 nucleotides in the junction match TRBD2. The sample here was peripheral blood, taken on day 0 of AZD1222 vaccination. The receptor was derived from an adult in good health. The DNA is as follows: TGTGCCAGCCGATGGGGCGGGGGGAATGAGCAGTTCTTC. The translation is CASRWGGGNEQFF.